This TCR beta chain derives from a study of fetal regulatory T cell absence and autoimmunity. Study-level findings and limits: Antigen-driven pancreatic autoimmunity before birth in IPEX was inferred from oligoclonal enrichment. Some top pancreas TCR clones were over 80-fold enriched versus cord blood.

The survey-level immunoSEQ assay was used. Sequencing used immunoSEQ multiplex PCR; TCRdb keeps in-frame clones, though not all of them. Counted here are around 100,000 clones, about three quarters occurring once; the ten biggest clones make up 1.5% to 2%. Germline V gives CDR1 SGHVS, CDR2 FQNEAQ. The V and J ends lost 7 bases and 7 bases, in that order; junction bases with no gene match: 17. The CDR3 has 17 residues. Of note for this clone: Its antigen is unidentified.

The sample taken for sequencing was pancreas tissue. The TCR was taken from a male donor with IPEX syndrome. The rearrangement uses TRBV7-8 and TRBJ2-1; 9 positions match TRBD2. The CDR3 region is CASTTPRRGGTGNEQFF. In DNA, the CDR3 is TGTGCCAGCACCACCCCACGGCGGGGGGGCACAGGGAATGAGCAGTTCTTC.